The rows below give T cell receptor beta chains drawn from one sample of a study of T cells expressing NK-cell markers. TCRdb re-called the 5' RACE reads and catalogs CDR3 proteins one per entry, DNA excluded. The sample totals about 380,000 distinct CDR3 sequences. The sequenced sample was blood T cells: a sorted CD56 or NKG2C T cell subset, CD4+ or CD8+ T cells, or bulk PBMC T cells (not recorded which). The receptors were gathered from a man aged 18 to 69 in good health. Each CDR3 is given with its conserved first and last residue.

cdr3_aa: CASSPIFAGNEQYF
v_call: TRBV18
j_call: TRBJ2-7

cdr3_aa: CATSSISGSPLHF
v_call: TRBV15
j_call: TRBJ1-6

cdr3_aa: CSARLASSTDTQYF
v_call: TRBV20-1
j_call: TRBJ2-3

cdr3_aa: CASGLPEPGPGNTIYF
v_call: TRBV12-5
j_call: TRBJ1-3

cdr3_aa: CASSPGLAGKEQYF
v_call: TRBV3-1
j_call: TRBJ2-7

cdr3_aa: CASGGGVWSQHF
v_call: TRBV12-3/TRBV12-4
j_call: TRBJ1-5

cdr3_aa: CASSLSALLGGVNIQYF
v_call: TRBV27
j_call: TRBJ2-4

cdr3_aa: CASSPQLVAGELFF
v_call: TRBV7-2
j_call: TRBJ2-2

cdr3_aa: CASSLARGGNTEAFF
v_call: TRBV5-4
j_call: TRBJ1-1

cdr3_aa: CASSQGVEVFGGETQYF
v_call: TRBV3-1
j_call: TRBJ2-5

cdr3_aa: CASSSRVGYGYTF
v_call: TRBV7-8
j_call: TRBJ1-2

cdr3_aa: CASSYRSNVLTF
v_call: TRBV6-2/TRBV6-3
j_call: TRBJ2-6

cdr3_aa: CSVLSAGFGYTF
v_call: TRBV20-1
j_call: TRBJ1-2

cdr3_aa: CASSQTSGASEQYF
v_call: TRBV7-2
j_call: TRBJ2-7

cdr3_aa: CASSPSSGGSGYNEQFF
v_call: TRBV18
j_call: TRBJ2-1

cdr3_aa: CASSFEGARGYTF
v_call: TRBV7-9
j_call: TRBJ1-2

cdr3_aa: CASSPGQGNAGELFF
v_call: TRBV5-1
j_call: TRBJ2-2

cdr3_aa: CAISELGAGELFF
v_call: TRBV10-3
j_call: TRBJ2-2

cdr3_aa: CASSFRTSGAYNEQFF
v_call: TRBV28
j_call: TRBJ2-1

cdr3_aa: CASSEPWGTGTHNEQFF
v_call: TRBV25-1
j_call: TRBJ2-1

cdr3_aa: CASSPGLTGANVLTF
v_call: TRBV6-1
j_call: TRBJ2-6

cdr3_aa: CASSLAEGLNTEAFF
v_call: TRBV5-1
j_call: TRBJ1-1

cdr3_aa: CASSYGRGNTEAFF
v_call: TRBV11-2
j_call: TRBJ1-1

cdr3_aa: CSAGGGTNYGYTF
v_call: TRBV29-1
j_call: TRBJ1-2

cdr3_aa: CASSRPQGSSYNSPLHF
v_call: TRBV28
j_call: TRBJ1-6

cdr3_aa: CASSQDNPRLAGGPIPTGELFF
v_call: TRBV4-2
j_call: TRBJ2-2

cdr3_aa: CASRIPGGRGNYGYTF
v_call: TRBV6-1
j_call: TRBJ1-2

cdr3_aa: CASIGVGGIDTQYF
v_call: TRBV12-3/TRBV12-4
j_call: TRBJ2-3

cdr3_aa: CASSRYKGGTNTGELFF
v_call: TRBV14
j_call: TRBJ2-2

cdr3_aa: CASRERDSGTDTQYF
v_call: TRBV6-1
j_call: TRBJ2-3

cdr3_aa: CASSRTGGGFTEAFF
v_call: TRBV27
j_call: TRBJ1-1

cdr3_aa: CASSPTGIGQYF
v_call: TRBV18
j_call: TRBJ2-7

cdr3_aa: CASSPPTGLAGVEQFF
v_call: TRBV18
j_call: TRBJ2-1

cdr3_aa: CASSRQGGYTF
v_call: TRBV7-2
j_call: TRBJ1-2

cdr3_aa: CASSYKRQGYSGYTF
v_call: TRBV6-5
j_call: TRBJ1-2

cdr3_aa: CASSEWKTGSYEQYF
v_call: TRBV25-1
j_call: TRBJ2-7

cdr3_aa: CASGLVRGTGTTGELFF
v_call: TRBV12-5
j_call: TRBJ2-2

cdr3_aa: CASSYTFGRGQPQHF
v_call: TRBV6-2/TRBV6-3
j_call: TRBJ1-5